A single sample is the source of the 20 T cell receptor beta chains below, sequenced in a study of T cell responses to AZD1222 COVID-19 vaccine. Assay: immunoSEQ multiplex PCR; the TCRdb copy retains only in-frame clones and omits some. This sample has around 160,000 clones, with roughly four fifths found just once. Sequenced here: peripheral blood, sampled on day 0 of MenACWY control vaccination. All receptors derive from an adult in good health.

The chain combines TRBV9 with TRBJ2-3; 13 bases agree with TRBD2. Trimming cost V 0 bases and J 3 bases; bases outside gene matches: 10. The CDR3 extends over 19 amino acids. From germline, CDR1 is SGDLS and CDR2 YYNGEE. The CDR3 loop is CASSVAGTSGEGRTDTQYF. CDR3 DNA sequence: TGTGCCAGCAGCGTAGCTGGGACTAGCGGGGAGGGGAGGACAGATACGCAGTATTTT.

CDR3 bases: TGTGCCAGCAGCCACCGGACAGCAGGAGGCTACACCTTC. Its translation: CASSHRTAGGYTF. J is TRBJ1-2 and V is TRBV5-4, with D maybe TRBD1 (6 bases). The CDR3 is made up of 13 amino acids. V was clipped by 4 bases and J by 8 bases, with 15 bases between them. CDR1 and CDR2 from the germline V gene are SGHNT and YYREEE (reference sequence).

This clone came up a few times. This rearrangement joins TRBV7-9 to TRBJ2-1, with D tentatively TRBD2 (6 bases). With 7 bases removed from V and 8 bases from J, the gap between germline ends came to 18 bases. The CDR3 runs 14 residues. Germline CDR1 is SEHNR and CDR2 is FQNEAQ (reference sequence). The CDR3 loop reads CASNEFNGGDEQFF. The CDR3 nucleotides read TGTGCCAGCAATGAGTTCAATGGCGGGGATGAGCAGTTCTTC.

The genes are TRBV7-3 and TRBJ2-1; D may be TRBD1 (5 bases). V shed 1 base and J shed 12 bases, with 19 bases lying between them. This CDR3 comprises 15 residues. Germline CDR1 is SGHTA and CDR2 is FQGTGA. CDR3 in DNA: TGTGCCAGCAGCTTAATGGCAGCCCAGGCCCAGGGGCAGTTCTTC. Residues: CASSLMAAQAQGQFF. Supplemented by reference TRBV7-3 and TRBJ2-1, the full variable domain reads GAGVSQTPSNKVTEKGKYVELRCDPISGHTALYWYRQSLGQGPEFLIYFQGTGAADDSGLPNDRFFAVRPEGSVSTLKIQRTERGDSAVYLCASSLMAAQAQGQFFGPGTRLTVL.

This chain connects TRBV3-1 (or the pseudogene TRBV3-2) to TRBJ2-5; the D gene is possibly TRBD2 (5 bases). Trimming shortened V by 5 bases and J by 5 bases, and 24 bases separated the two germline ends. There are 17 residues in the CDR3. The germline V gene has CDR1 LGHDT and CDR2 YNNKEL (reference sequence). This chain's CDR3 is CASSAQKAAPSSETQYF. CDR3 nucleotide sequence: TGTGCCAGCAGCGCCCAAAAAGCGGCCCCGAGTTCGGAGACCCAGTACTTC.

J is TRBJ1-2 and V is TRBV7-8, with D unclear. CDR1 and CDR2 (germline): SGHVS, FQNEAQ. V lost 1 base and J lost 5, with 11 bases in between. CDR3 size: 14 residues. This CDR3 reads CASSLEGIPYGYTF. In nucleotides, the CDR3 is TGTGCCAGCAGCTTAGAGGGAATCCCTTATGGCTACACCTTC.

A few counts support this clone. The chain carries TRBV11-3 and TRBJ2-1, with 12 bases aligning to TRBD2. V trimming: 2 bases; J trimming: 4 bases; junction bases outside the gene matches: 6. The germline V gene encodes CDR1 SGHNT and CDR2 YENEEA. CDR3 size: 17 residues. This CDR3 is CASSLSSGGAGYNEQFF. DNA for the CDR3: TGTGCCAGCAGCTTATCTAGCGGGGGGGCAGGGTACAATGAGCAGTTCTTC. Drawing the rest from reference TRBV11-3 and TRBJ2-1, the complete variable domain is EAGVVQSPRYKIIEKKQPVAFWCNPISGHNTLYWYLQNLGQGPELLIRYENEEAVDDSQLPKDRFSAERLKGVDSTLKIQPAELGDSAVYLCASSLSSGGAGYNEQFFGPGTRLTVL.

The rearrangement uses TRBV6-6 and TRBJ2-3; the match to TRBD2 covers 10 bases. The length of the CDR3 is 20 residues. J lost 1 base, V lost 5 bases, and 18 bases had no gene match. Germline loops: CDR1 MNHNY, CDR2 SVGAGI (reference sequence). CDR3 amino acids: CASSHLGTSAILSRTDTQYF. In DNA form, the CDR3 reads TGTGCCAGCAGTCACCTGGGGACTAGCGCTATTCTCTCGCGCACAGATACGCAGTATTTT.

The chain employs TRBV28 and TRBJ1-1; D is uncertain. The CDR3 totals 14 residues. Germline lookup yields CDR1 MDHEN and CDR2 SYDVKM. Trimming cost V 5 bases and J 3 bases, with 13 bases left between them. CDR3 sequence reads: CASSLRVRYTEAFF. CDR3 DNA sequence: TGTGCCAGCAGTCTCCGGGTCCGTTACACTGAAGCTTTCTTT.

V usage is TRBV11-2 and J usage is TRBJ2-5; perhaps D is TRBD1 or TRBD2 (7 bases each). Germline V gene data show CDR1 as SGHAT and CDR2 as FQNNGV. The CDR3 is 16 residues long. V gave up 0 bases and J gave up 5 bases, with 16 bases separating them. CDR3 amino acids: CASSLEAAGGGETQYF. CDR3 nucleotide sequence: TGTGCCAGCAGCTTAGAGGCGGCAGGGGGAGGGGAGACCCAGTACTTC.

This clone showed up just a few times. The genes are TRBV6-5 and TRBJ1-4; 9 bases are a match to TRBD1. V was clipped by 2 bases and J by 6 bases; unmatched bases: 1. In germline, CDR1 is MNHEY, CDR2 SVGAGI. This CDR3 is built from 14 residues. The CDR3 DNA is TGTGCCAGCAGTTACGGGACAGGGTATGAAAAACTGTTTTTT. Translating it yields CASSYGTGYEKLFF.

This chain joins TRBV11-3 and TRBJ2-3; no reliable D call. The CDR3 is 14 amino acids. Trimming removed 0 bases at V and 1 base at J, with 5 bases between. Looked up from germline, CDR1 is SGHNT and CDR2 is YENEEA. The CDR3, as DNA: TGTGCCAGCAGCTTAGATTTGGGCACAGATACGCAGTATTTT. Encoded protein: CASSLDLGTDTQYF. The full variable domain, with the rest looked up from reference TRBV11-3 and TRBJ2-3, is EAGVVQSPRYKIIEKKQPVAFWCNPISGHNTLYWYLQNLGQGPELLIRYENEEAVDDSQLPKDRFSAERLKGVDSTLKIQPAELGDSAVYLCASSLDLGTDTQYFGPGTRLTVL.

This sequence joins TRBV9 and TRBJ2-3; D is perhaps TRBD1 (5 bases). CDR1 is SGDLS, CDR2 YYNGEE, per germline. Trimming took 2 bases from V and 3 from J, leaving 13 bases between them. CDR3 length: 15 residues. The CDR3 DNA follows: TGTGCCAGCAGCGTGGCCTGGCAGGGTACAGATACGCAGTATTTT. Its translation: CASSVAWQGTDTQYF.

Remarks on this clone: A junction end diverges from the germline sequence, so it may reflect a read error. V usage is TRBV7-3 and J usage is TRBJ2-3; D possibly matches TRBD1 or TRBD2 (5 bases each). The CDR3 consists of 15 residues. Per the germline V gene, CDR1 is SGHTA and CDR2 is FQGTGA. CDR3 bases: TGTGCCAGCAGCTTCGAGAGGGGCCGCACCGATACGCAGTATTTT. This sequence encodes CASSFERGRTDTQYF.

The V gene is TRBV29-1, the J gene TRBJ2-3; 9 nucleotides agree with TRBD2. V lost 4 bases, J lost 2 bases, and 4 bases stayed unmatched. The CDR3 is made up of 14 amino acids. From germline, CDR1 is SQVTM and CDR2 ANQGSEA. Here the CDR3 reads CSVALAGITDTQYF. As DNA, the CDR3 is TGCAGCGTTGCTCTAGCGGGGATCACAGATACGCAGTATTTT.

The rearrangement uses TRBV4-2 and TRBJ1-2; D is undetermined. The CDR3 length is 14 residues. The V gene's germline CDR1 is LGHNA and CDR2 YNFKEQ. Deletions cut 0 bases from V and 3 bases from J, with 8 bases between. CDR3 bases: TGTGCCAGCAGCCAAGATAGGGAGCACTATGGCTACACCTTC. Protein sequence: CASSQDREHYGYTF.

The CDR3 is CASRLTGPAEAFF. The CDR3 coding sequence is TGTGCCAGCAGACTCACAGGGCCAGCTGAAGCTTTCTTT. The rearrangement links TRBV6-5 to TRBJ1-1; tentative D call: TRBD1 (6 bases). V dropped 6 bases and J dropped 6 bases, with 14 bases sitting between them. The CDR3 sequence is 13 residues long. Looked up from germline, CDR1 is MNHEY and CDR2 is SVGAGI.

This clone was counted a few times. The V call is TRBV4-1, the J call TRBJ1-2; the match to TRBD1 covers 7 bases. Germline-derived CDR1 and CDR2 are MGHRA and YSYEKL. The J segment lost 7 bases and the V segment lost 1 base, leaving 6 bases of the junction unmatched. This CDR3 comprises 14 residues. CDR3 nucleotide sequence: TGCGCCAGCAGCCAAGGTCTACAGGGGTTTGGCTACACCTTC. Protein product: CASSQGLQGFGYTF.

The V gene is TRBV27, the J gene TRBJ2-1, with 7 bases identical to TRBD2. This CDR3 is built from 15 residues. V trimming: 8 bases; J trimming: 3 bases; junction bases outside the gene matches: 10. Germline V gives CDR1 MNHEY, CDR2 SMNVEV (reference sequence). The CDR3 here is CASARERGVYNEQFF. The CDR3 DNA reads as TGTGCCAGCGCCCGTGAACGGGGGGTCTACAATGAGCAGTTCTTC.

V and J are TRBV5-1 and TRBJ2-3; D not certain. The germline V gene has CDR1 SGHRS and CDR2 YFSETQ. V was cut by 4 bases and J by 2 bases, with 5 bases left in between. There are 12 residues in the CDR3. CDR3 loop: CASSTFTDTQYF. The CDR3 DNA reads as TGCGCCAGCAGCACATTCACAGATACGCAGTATTTT. The variable domain in full, completed from reference TRBV5-1 and TRBJ2-3, reads KAGVTQTPRYLIKTRGQQVTLSCSPISGHRSVSWYQQTPGQGLQFLFEYFSETQRNKGNFPGRFSGRQFSNSRSEMNVSTLELGDSALYLCASSTFTDTQYFGPGTRLTVL.